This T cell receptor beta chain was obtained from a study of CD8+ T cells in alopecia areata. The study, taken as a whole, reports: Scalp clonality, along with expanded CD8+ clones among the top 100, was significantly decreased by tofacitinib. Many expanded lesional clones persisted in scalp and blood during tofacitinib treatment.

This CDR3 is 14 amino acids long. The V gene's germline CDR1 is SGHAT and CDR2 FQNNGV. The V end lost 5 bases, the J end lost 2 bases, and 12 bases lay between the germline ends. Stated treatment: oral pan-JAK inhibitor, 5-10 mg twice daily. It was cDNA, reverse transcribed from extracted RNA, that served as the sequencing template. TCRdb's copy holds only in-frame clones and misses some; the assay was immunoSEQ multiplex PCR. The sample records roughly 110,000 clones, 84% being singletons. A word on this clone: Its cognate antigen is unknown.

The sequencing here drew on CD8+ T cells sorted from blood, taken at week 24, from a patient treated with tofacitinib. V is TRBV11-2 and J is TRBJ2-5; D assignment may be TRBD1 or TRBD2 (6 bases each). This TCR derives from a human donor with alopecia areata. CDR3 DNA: TGTGCCAGCAGCCGGACGGGGGCACAAGAGACCCAGTACTTC. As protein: CASSRTGAQETQYF.